One TCR beta chain is described in this entry. Positive CCR7 selection of CD45RO-negative cells yielded the naive CD8 cells, and terminally differentiated effector memory CD45RA+ cells were excluded. This sample is part of a study of shared clonotypes between healthy human individuals. Only in-frame clones appear in the TCRdb table, and some are missing; sequencing was by immunoSEQ multiplex PCR. The sample comprises under 850,000 clones, over 90% of which are singletons, and under 30% rests with the top ten. The V and J ends lost 8 bases and 9 bases respectively, with 14 bases between them. Germline assignment: CDR1 MNHEY and CDR2 SMNVEV (reference sequence). This CDR3 region has 12 residues.

The chain couples TRBV27 to TRBJ2-1, with D perhaps assigned TRBD1 or TRBD2 (5 bases each). Sequencing was performed on naive CD8+ T cells sorted from blood. This receptor was taken from a man between 25 and 39 years old in good health. CDR3 in amino acids: CASRPRDGEQFF. In nucleotides, the CDR3 is TGTGCCAGCCGCCCCCGGGACGGTGAGCAGTTCTTC.